The following is a T cell receptor beta chain sequence with its context. Data came from immunoSEQ multiplex PCR; TCRdb stores just in-frame clones and leaves some out. The sample shows about 280,000 clones, 85% of them seen only once. This CDR3 region has 14 residues. V shed 1 base and J shed 3 bases, with 10 bases lying between them. Germline lookup yields CDR1 SGHDN and CDR2 FVKESK. The entry originates in a study of blood T cell repertoires in COVID-19. Study as a whole: The cDNA or gDNA used as material had been derived from T cells, B-cell-depleted T cells, or PBMCs.

Ages ranged from roughly 18 to 100 years, with residence in some 25 US areas. This chain joins TRBV14 and TRBJ2-7; possible D gene TRBD1, 6 bases. Sequencing was done on a sample of PBMCs or T cells enriched from blood (not recorded which). The TCR comes from a woman aged 45-60 years who had recovered from COVID-19. The CDR3 loop is CASSQGTEGYEQYF. In DNA, the CDR3 is TGTGCCAGCAGCCAAGGGACAGAGGGCTACGAGCAGTACTTC.